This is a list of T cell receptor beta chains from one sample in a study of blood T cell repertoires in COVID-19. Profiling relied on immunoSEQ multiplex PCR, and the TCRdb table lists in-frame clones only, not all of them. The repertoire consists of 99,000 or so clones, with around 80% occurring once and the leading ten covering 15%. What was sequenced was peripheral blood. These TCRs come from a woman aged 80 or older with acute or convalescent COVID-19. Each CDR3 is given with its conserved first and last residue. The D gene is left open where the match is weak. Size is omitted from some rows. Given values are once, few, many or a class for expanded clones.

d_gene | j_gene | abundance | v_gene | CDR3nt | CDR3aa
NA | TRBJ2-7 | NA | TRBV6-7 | TGTGCCAGCAGTGACCCTTCTAGCGCTAGCTCCTACGAGCAGTACTTC | CASSDPSSASSYEQYF
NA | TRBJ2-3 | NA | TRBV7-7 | TGTGCCAGCAGCTCTCTGACCGATGGGAGGGATACGCAGTATTTT | CASSSLTDGRDTQYF
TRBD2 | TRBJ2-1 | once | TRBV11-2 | TGTGCCAGCAGCTTAGAGGGACTAGCGGGAGCCTATGAGCAGTTCTTC | CASSLEGLAGAYEQFF
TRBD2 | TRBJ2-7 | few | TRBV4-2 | TGTGCCAGCAGCCTTACGGGACTAGCGGGAGAAGGGTACGAGCAGTACTTC | CASSLTGLAGEGYEQYF
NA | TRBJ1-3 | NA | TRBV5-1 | TGCGCCAGCAGTTTAGACAGCTCTGGAAACACCATATATTTT | CASSLDSSGNTIYF
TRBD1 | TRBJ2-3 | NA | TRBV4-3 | TGCGCCAGCAGCCGATTTCAACAGGGGGCAGAGGGCACAGATACGCAGTATTTT | CASSRFQQGAEGTDTQYF
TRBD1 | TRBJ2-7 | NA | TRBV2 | TGTGCCAGCAGTGTTGGGGACAGCACCTCCTACGAGCAGTACTTC | CASSVGDSTSYEQYF
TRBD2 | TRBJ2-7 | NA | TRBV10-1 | TGCGCCAGCAGTGAGAGACGACCAGCGGGGACTTCCTACGAGCAGTACTTC | CASSERRPAGTSYEQYF
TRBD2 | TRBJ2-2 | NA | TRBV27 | TGTGCCAGCAGTTTAGCGGGAGGCACCGGGGAGCTGTTTTTT | CASSLAGGTGELFF
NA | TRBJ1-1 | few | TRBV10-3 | TGTGCCATCAGTGAGCCCCCGGGGATTGAAGCTTTCTTT | CAISEPPGIEAFF
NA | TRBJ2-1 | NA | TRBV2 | TGTGCCAGCAGATCCTCCAATGAGCAGTTCTTC | CASRSSNEQFF
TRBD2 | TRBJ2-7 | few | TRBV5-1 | TGCGCCAGCAGTCAAGCCGGGACTAATATCCACGAGCAGTACTTC | CASSQAGTNIHEQYF
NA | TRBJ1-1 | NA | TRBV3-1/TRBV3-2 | TGTGCCAGCAGCCATTCGCGGGGGTTGAACACTGAAGCTTTCTTT | CASSHSRGLNTEAFF
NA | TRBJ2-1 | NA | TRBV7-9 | TGTGCCAGCAGCTTAGAATTGGACTGGTCAACCTTCAATGAGCAGTTCTTC | CASSLELDWSTFNEQFF
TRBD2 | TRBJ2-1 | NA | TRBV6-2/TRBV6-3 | TGTGCCAGCAGTTCCCCTCGCGGGACTAGTAATGAGCAGTTCTTC | CASSSPRGTSNEQFF
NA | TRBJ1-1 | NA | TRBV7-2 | TGTGCCAGCAGCTTAAGCAGGGACACTGAAGCTTTCTTT | CASSLSRDTEAFF
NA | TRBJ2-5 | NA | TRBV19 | TGTGCCAGTAGTAGTTCGGGGGAGACCCAGTACTTC | CASSSSGETQYF
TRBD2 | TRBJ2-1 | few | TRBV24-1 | TGTGCCACCAAAGCGGGAGTCTACAATGAGCAGTTCTTC | CATKAGVYNEQFF
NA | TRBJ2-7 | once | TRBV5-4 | TGTGCCAGCAGCCCTCGGGAGAATAGTTTCCACGAGCAGTACTTC | CASSPRENSFHEQYF